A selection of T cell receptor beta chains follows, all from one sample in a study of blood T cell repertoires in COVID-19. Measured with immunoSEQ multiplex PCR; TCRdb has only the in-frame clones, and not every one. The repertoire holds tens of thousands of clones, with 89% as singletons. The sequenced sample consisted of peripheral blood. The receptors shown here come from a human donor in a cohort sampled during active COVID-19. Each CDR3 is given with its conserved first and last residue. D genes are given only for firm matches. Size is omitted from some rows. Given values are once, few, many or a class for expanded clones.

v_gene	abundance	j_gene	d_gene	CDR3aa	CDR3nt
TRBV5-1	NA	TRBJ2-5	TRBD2	CASSLDPAGGSETQYF	TGCGCCAGCAGCTTGGATCCAGCGGGGGGGTCGGAGACCCAGTACTTC
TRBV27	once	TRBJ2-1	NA	CASSIRDTSPYNEQFF	TGTGCCAGCAGTATCAGGGATACAAGTCCCTACAATGAGCAGTTCTTC
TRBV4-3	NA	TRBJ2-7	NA	CASSQGRRGYTSYEQYF	TGCGCCAGCAGCCAAGGTCGCAGGGGATACACTTCCTACGAGCAGTACTTC
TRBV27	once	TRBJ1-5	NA	CASSAHGIKGSGQPQHF	TGTGCCAGCAGTGCGCACGGTATTAAGGGGTCGGGTCAGCCCCAGCATTTT
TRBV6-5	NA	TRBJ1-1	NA	CASSYRGSEAFF	TGTGCCAGCAGTTACAGAGGGTCTGAAGCTTTCTTT
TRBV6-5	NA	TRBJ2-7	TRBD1	CASSRTGFNEQYF	TGTGCCAGCAGCCGGACAGGGTTCAACGAGCAGTACTTC
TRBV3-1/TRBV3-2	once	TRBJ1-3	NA	CAPGKTGPRSSGNTIYF	TGTGCCCCCGGTAAGACAGGCCCCAGAAGCTCTGGAAACACCATATATTTT
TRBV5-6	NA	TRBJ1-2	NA	CASSLGSSNYGYTF	TGTGCCAGCAGCTTGGGTTCGTCTAACTATGGCTACACCTTC
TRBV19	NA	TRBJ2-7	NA	CASSLKDSSSYEQYF	TGTGCCAGTAGTTTGAAGGACAGCAGCTCCTACGAGCAGTACTTC
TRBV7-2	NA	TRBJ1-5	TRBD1	CASSLGQAYQPQHF	TGTGCCAGCAGCTTGGGACAGGCCTATCAGCCCCAGCATTTT
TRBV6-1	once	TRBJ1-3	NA	CASSEGGGRGNTIYF	TGTGCCAGCAGTGAGGGGGGGGGTCGTGGAAACACCATATATTTT
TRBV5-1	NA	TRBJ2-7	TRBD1	CASSFRDSIYEQYF	TGCGCCAGCAGCTTCCGGGACAGCATCTACGAGCAGTACTTC
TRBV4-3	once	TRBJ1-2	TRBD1	CASSLGDRLDYTF	TGCGCCAGCAGCCTCGGGGACAGACTAGACTACACCTTC
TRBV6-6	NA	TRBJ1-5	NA	CASSYSVRNSNQPQHF	TGTGCCAGCAGTTACTCGGTGCGGAATAGCAATCAGCCCCAGCATTTT
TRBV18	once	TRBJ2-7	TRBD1	CASSDRESYEQYF	TGTGCCAGCTCGGACAGGGAATCCTACGAGCAGTACTTC
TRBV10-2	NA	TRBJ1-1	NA	CASRRGESTEAFF	TGCGCCAGCAGGCGGGGGGAAAGCACTGAAGCTTTCTTT
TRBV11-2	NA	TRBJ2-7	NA	CASSRTRWTRGDYEQYF	TGTGCCAGCAGCCGGACCCGGTGGACTAGGGGGGACTACGAGCAGTACTTC
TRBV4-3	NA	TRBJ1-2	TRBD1	CASSLRDRGGDYGYTF	TGCGCCAGCAGCCTCCGGGACAGGGGTGGCGACTATGGCTACACCTTC
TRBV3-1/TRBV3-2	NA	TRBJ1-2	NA	CASRQPGGEANYGYTF	TGTGCCAGCAGGCAGCCGGGGGGGGAAGCTAACTATGGCTACACCTTC
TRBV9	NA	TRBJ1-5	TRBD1	CASSSTGGLNQPQHF	TGTGCCAGCAGCTCAACAGGGGGCCTTAATCAGCCCCAGCATTTT
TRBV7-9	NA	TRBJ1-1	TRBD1	CASRPRQGGRTEAFF	TGTGCCAGCAGACCAAGACAGGGCGGACGGACTGAAGCTTTCTTT
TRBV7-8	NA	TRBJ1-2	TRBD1	CASSLAFRGTGIGYTF	TGTGCCAGCAGCTTAGCGTTCCGGGGGACAGGAATTGGCTACACCTTC
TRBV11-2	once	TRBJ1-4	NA	CASSLVQGGEKLFF	TGTGCCAGCAGCTTGGTCCAGGGCGGTGAAAAACTGTTTTTT
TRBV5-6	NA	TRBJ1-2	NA	CASSPPGRGYTF	TGTGCCAGCAGCCCGCCGGGGAGGGGCTACACCTTC
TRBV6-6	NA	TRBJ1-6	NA	CASSVAAGYNSPLHF	TGTGCCAGCAGTGTCGCCGCGGGGTATAATTCACCCCTCCACTTT
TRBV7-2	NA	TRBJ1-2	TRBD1	CASSLTNTGGGYGYTF	TGTGCCAGCAGCCTTACAAACACAGGGGGCGGCTATGGCTACACCTTC
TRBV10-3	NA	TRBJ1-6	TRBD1	CAISGTGDSPLHF	TGTGCCATCAGTGGGACAGGGGATTCACCCCTCCACTTT
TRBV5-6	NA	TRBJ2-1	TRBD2	CASSSGLAVYNEQFF	TGTGCCAGCAGCTCCGGACTAGCCGTCTACAATGAGCAGTTCTTC